This TCR beta chain comes out of a study of graft-versus-host responses after intestinal transplantation. The overall study: Grafts that recipients had were multivisceral, liver-intestinal, or isolated intestinal transplants. Induction using anti-thymocyte globulin, followed by tacrolimus and steroids for roughly 3 years, was given to all recipients. General observations from the study: With peak circulating GvH clone levels came an association with early post-transplant HvG declines. Detected in recipient marrow were GvH clones, some of which were first observed in ileum or blood.

Remarks on this clone: The antigen is unknown.

The data were produced by immunoSEQ multiplex PCR, yet TCRdb's version contains in-frame clones alone and is incomplete. The repertoire consists of under 130,000 clones, with more than 85% occurring once and the leading ten covering 1.2%. The CDR3 is 14 amino acids. Germline V gene data show CDR1 as SGDLS and CDR2 as YYNGEE. Trimming removed 0 bases at V and 2 bases at J, with 7 bases between. The TCR sequence derives from a human donor who received an intestinal transplant. This chain joins TRBV9 and TRBJ2-3; the D is unclear. The source material was unstimulated CD8+ T cells sorted from spleen or lymph node cells, sampled before intestinal transplant. The CDR3 is CASSVALNTDTQYF. The CDR3 DNA follows: TGTGCCAGCAGCGTAGCCCTAAACACAGATACGCAGTATTTT. Full variable domain (rest looked up from reference TRBV9 and TRBJ2-3): DSGVTQTPKHLITATGQRVTLRCSPRSGDLSVYWYQQSLDQGLQFLIQYYNGEERAKGNILERFSAQQFPDLHSELNLSSLELGDSALYFCASSVALNTDTQYFGPGTRLTVL.